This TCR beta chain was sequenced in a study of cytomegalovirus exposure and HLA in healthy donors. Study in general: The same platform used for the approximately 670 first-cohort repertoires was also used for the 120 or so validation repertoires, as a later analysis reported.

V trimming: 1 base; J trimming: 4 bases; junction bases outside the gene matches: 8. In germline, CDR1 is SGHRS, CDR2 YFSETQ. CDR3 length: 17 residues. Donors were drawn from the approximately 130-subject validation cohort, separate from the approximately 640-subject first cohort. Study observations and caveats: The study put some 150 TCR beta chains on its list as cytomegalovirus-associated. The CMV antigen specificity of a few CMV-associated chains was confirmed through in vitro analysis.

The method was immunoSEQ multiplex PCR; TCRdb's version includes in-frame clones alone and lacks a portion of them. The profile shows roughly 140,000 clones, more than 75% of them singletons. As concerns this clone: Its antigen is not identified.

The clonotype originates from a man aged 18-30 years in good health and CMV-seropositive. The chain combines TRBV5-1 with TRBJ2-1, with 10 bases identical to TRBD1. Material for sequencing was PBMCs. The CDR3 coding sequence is TGCGCCAGCAGCTTGCGGGTGACGGACAGGGGGTACAATGAGCAGTTCTTC. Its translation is CASSLRVTDRGYNEQFF. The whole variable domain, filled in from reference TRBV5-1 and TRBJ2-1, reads KAGVTQTPRYLIKTRGQQVTLSCSPISGHRSVSWYQQTPGQGLQFLFEYFSETQRNKGNFPGRFSGRQFSNSRSEMNVSTLELGDSALYLCASSLRVTDRGYNEQFFGPGTRLTVL.